A single sample gave rise to the 9 T cell receptor beta chains below, sequenced in a study of cytomegalovirus exposure and HLA in healthy donors. PCR amplification relied on 60 Vbeta primers (plus 13 Jbeta primers). This table comes from immunoSEQ multiplex PCR, and its TCRdb copy is limited to in-frame clones, with some not included. Of 70,000 to 95,000 clones in the sample, about three quarters were seen once. Sequenced: PBMCs. The receptors here all came from a man aged 25-45 years in good health and CMV-seropositive.

This sequence joins TRBV2 and TRBJ2-4; D unresolved. Germline CDR1 reads SNHLY; CDR2 reads FYNNEI. V was cut by 6 bases and J by 6 bases, with 12 bases left in between. This CDR3 region has 13 residues. CDR3 DNA sequence: TGTGCCAGCAGCGTAATTCTAGTAAACATTCAGTACTTC. This encodes CASSVILVNIQYF.

This clone was detected once. The rearrangement uses TRBV11-1 and TRBJ2-3; no firm D call. The CDR3 is 13 residues long. With 4 bases removed from V and 4 bases from J, the gap between germline ends came to 9 bases. CDR1 and CDR2 (germline): SGHAT, FQDESV (reference sequence). The CDR3 spells CASSWSSSDTQYF. In DNA, the CDR3 is TGTGCCAGCAGCTGGAGCTCGTCAGATACGCAGTATTTT.

This chain uses TRBV27 with TRBJ2-1; D is undetermined. The germline V gene has CDR1 MNHEY and CDR2 SMNVEV (reference sequence). The CDR3 loop spans 14 amino acids. With 5 bases removed from V and 4 bases from J, the gap between germline ends came to 12 bases. CDR3 nucleotide sequence: TGTGCCAGCAGTCTTGATCGGGTTTACAATGAGCAGTTCTTC. It encodes CASSLDRVYNEQFF.

This chain connects TRBV29-1 to TRBJ2-1; a weak D match, TRBD1 (6 bases). With 6 bases removed from V and 5 bases from J, the gap between germline ends came to 20 bases. Per the germline V gene, CDR1 is SQVTM and CDR2 is ANQGSEA. This CDR3 is 15 amino acids long. CDR3 in amino acids: CSVHHPTGIDNEQFF. For the CDR3, the DNA is TGCAGCGTCCACCACCCAACAGGGATAGACAATGAGCAGTTCTTC.

This clone was seen once. The V gene is TRBV7-9, the J gene TRBJ2-3; the match to TRBD2 covers 8 bases. The CDR3 totals 15 residues. Germline CDR1 is SEHNR and CDR2 is FQNEAQ (reference sequence). V lost 5 bases and J lost 2; bases outside the gene matches: 6. CDR3 nucleotides: TGTGCCAGCAGCAGGAGCGGGGGCAACACAGATACGCAGTATTTT. As protein: CASSRSGGNTDTQYF.

This clone was picked up a small number of times. CDR3 coding DNA: TGTGCCAGTAGTGGCGGTGGGGCGTTCGGCATTCAGTACTTC. Residues: CASSGGGAFGIQYF. The rearrangement joins TRBV19 to TRBJ2-4, with D possibly being TRBD1 (5 bases). From germline, CDR1 is LNHDA and CDR2 SQIVND (reference sequence). V shed 5 bases and J shed 9 bases, with 17 bases lying between them. The CDR3 runs 14 residues.

J is TRBJ2-2 and V is TRBV9; 8 nucleotides agree with TRBD2. This CDR3 contains 15 residues. Germline CDR1 is SGDLS and CDR2 is YYNGEE. V trimming: 6 bases; J trimming: 3 bases; junction bases outside the gene matches: 7. The CDR3 nucleotides read TGTGCCAGCACCGCCGCGGGACTAGACACCGGGGAGCTGTTTTTT. This gives the protein CASTAAGLDTGELFF.

The CDR3 DNA follows: TGTGCCTGGAGTGTAGGGGACAGGGGTCAGCCCCAGCATTTT. This encodes CAWSVGDRGQPQHF. The genes are TRBV30 and TRBJ1-5; 10 bases map to TRBD1. CDR3 size: 14 residues. Germline assignment: CDR1 GTSNPN and CDR2 SVGIG (reference sequence). Trimming at V came to 0 bases and at J to 6 bases, leaving 2 bases not matched to a gene.

The chain couples TRBV7-8 to TRBJ2-5; 9 nucleotides align to TRBD2. This CDR3 has 18 amino acids. After removal of 2 bases from V and 1 base from J, the junction contained 11 bases not matched to a gene. Germline V gene lookup returns CDR1 SGHVS and CDR2 FQNEAQ. The CDR3 bases are TGTGCCAGCAGCTTAAAGCGGGGGGCACCTATCACCCAAGAGACCCAGTACTTC. It translates to CASSLKRGAPITQETQYF. Drawing the rest from reference TRBV7-8 and TRBJ2-5, the complete variable domain is GAGVSQSPRYKVAKRGQDVALRCDPISGHVSLFWYQQALGQGPEFLTYFQNEAQLDKSGLPSDRFFAERPEGSVSTLKIQRTQQEDSAVYLCASSLKRGAPITQETQYFGPGTRLLVL.